These T cell receptor beta chains were read from a single sample in a study of regulatory T cells in long-lasting Graves disease. Using its own MiXCR run on the multiplex PCR reads, TCRdb lists one record per CDR3 protein. The data contain 400,000 to 500,000 distinct CDR3 sequences, about 15% of them singletons. Another study also made use of these data, one on T cells in Graves' hyperthyroidism and ophthalmopathy.

Sequences were derived from peripheral blood mononuclear cells (PBMCs), sampled at new diagnosis, from a patient treated with antithyroid drugs. The source of these receptors is a woman between 40 and 50 years old with Graves disease. The CDR3 runs from the conserved cysteine through the conserved F or W. D genes are given only for firm matches. Not every row has a clone size; where given, it reads once, few, many or a size class.

V	D	J	size	CDR3	DNA
TRBV13	NA	TRBJ2-7	many	CASSLWVRYEQYF	TGTGCCAGCAGCTTATGGGTGAGATACGAGCAGTACTTC
TRBV6-1	NA	TRBJ2-7	few	CASTNRVHEQYF	TGTGCCAGCACCAACAGGGTTCACGAGCAGTACTTC
TRBV27	TRBD1	TRBJ2-7	many	CASGRGTGVFEQYF	TGTGCCAGTGGGAGGGGGACAGGGGTGTTCGAGCAGTACTTC
TRBV28	NA	TRBJ2-1	many	CASRQVASSYNEQFF	TGTGCCAGCAGACAAGTGGCAAGCTCCTACAATGAGCAGTTCTTC
TRBV9	TRBD2	TRBJ2-3	NA	CASSEIAGPTDTQYF	TGTGCCAGCAGCGAGATAGCGGGGCCCACAGATACGCAGTATTTT
TRBV20-1	TRBD1	TRBJ2-1	few	CSAATGVLYNEQFF	TGCAGTGCTGCCACAGGGGTTCTCTACAATGAGCAGTTCTTC
TRBV3-1	NA	TRBJ2-7	few	CASSQGWDFSYEQYF	TGTGCCAGCAGCCAAGGGTGGGACTTCTCCTACGAGCAGTACTTC
TRBV19	TRBD1	TRBJ2-2	NA	CASSMTGSSDTASTGELFF	TGTGCCAGTAGTATGACAGGGTCGAGTGACACAGCGAGCACCGGGGAGCTGTTTTTT
TRBV28	NA	TRBJ2-3	once	CASSLGLGGYF	TGTGCCAGCAGTCTAGGACTGGGGGGGTATTTT
TRBV6-5	NA	TRBJ1-4	few	CASSYSSQAVNEKLFF	TGTGCCAGCAGTTACTCGAGTCAGGCGGTGAATGAAAAACTGTTTTTT
TRBV7-9	NA	TRBJ1-4	few	CASSLKDYRATNEKLFF	TGTGCCAGCAGCTTAAAGGACTACCGTGCAACTAATGAAAAACTGTTTTTT
TRBV6-2/TRBV6-3	TRBD1	TRBJ1-2	few	CASSYSDRGRDYGYTF	TGTGCCAGCAGTTACTCGGACAGGGGGCGTGACTATGGCTACACCTTC
TRBV14	NA	TRBJ2-1	many	CASSQWGNEQFF	TGTGCCAGCAGCCAATGGGGCAATGAGCAGTTCTTC
TRBV7-9	TRBD2	TRBJ2-5	many	CASSLNLAGGGETQYF	TGTGCCAGCAGCCTAAATCTAGCGGGAGGAGGAGAGACCCAGTACTTC
TRBV7-3	TRBD1	TRBJ2-3	many	CASSYGAGGADTQYF	TGTGCCAGCAGCTACGGGGCAGGGGGAGCAGATACGCAGTATTTT
TRBV7-9	NA	TRBJ2-7	many	CASSLGVGDEQYF	TGTGCCAGCAGCTTAGGCGTGGGCGACGAGCAGTACTTC
TRBV18	NA	TRBJ1-3	many	CASSPRQDPYSGNTIYF	TGTGCCAGCTCACCACGACAGGATCCCTACTCTGGAAACACCATATATTTT
TRBV27	NA	TRBJ1-5	NA	CASSPSPEQSSNQPQHF	TGTGCCAGCAGTCCATCCCCGGAACAGTCTAGCAATCAGCCCCAGCATTTT
TRBV18	TRBD1	TRBJ1-6	few	CASSPSGQGNSPLHF	TGTGCCAGCTCACCGTCGGGACAGGGAAATTCACCCCTCCACTTT
TRBV7-6	TRBD2	TRBJ2-1	few	CASSLAAAGVGNEQFF	TGTGCCAGCAGCTTAGCCGCAGCGGGAGTAGGAAATGAGCAGTTCTTC
TRBV29-1	TRBD1	TRBJ2-1	many	CSVAGQARYNEQFF	TGCAGCGTCGCCGGACAGGCTAGATACAATGAGCAGTTCTTC
TRBV12-3/TRBV12-4	TRBD2	TRBJ2-1	many	CASSLHSPREGPNEQFF	TGTGCCAGCAGTTTACATAGTCCTCGGGAGGGCCCCAATGAGCAGTTCTTC
TRBV28	NA	TRBJ2-4	many	CASSMPREFKSENIQYF	TGTGCCAGCAGTATGCCGAGAGAATTCAAGTCTGAAAACATTCAGTACTTC
TRBV24-1	NA	TRBJ1-5	many	CATSPQGWDQPQHF	TGTGCCACCAGTCCGCAGGGGTGGGATCAGCCCCAGCATTTT
TRBV6-5	TRBD2	TRBJ2-2	many	CASSYSSGATGELFF	TGTGCCAGCAGTTACAGCAGCGGGGCAACCGGGGAGCTGTTTTTT
TRBV29-1	TRBD2	TRBJ2-5	many	CSVGDYRETQYF	TGCAGCGTGGGGGACTATAGAGAGACCCAGTACTTC
TRBV6-2/TRBV6-3	NA	TRBJ2-5	many	CASSLDLLVTQYF	TGTGCCAGCAGTTTAGACCTCCTGGTGACCCAGTACTTC
TRBV27	TRBD1	TRBJ2-7	few	CASSLEQGMNYEQYF	TGTGCCAGCAGTTTAGAACAGGGGATGAACTACGAGCAGTACTTC
TRBV2	TRBD1	TRBJ1-1	many	CASSDPGTGSLNTEAFF	TGTGCCAGCAGTGATCCCGGGACAGGGAGCCTGAACACTGAAGCTTTCTTT
TRBV28	NA	TRBJ2-7	many	CASRDPLRRSSYEQYF	TGTGCCAGCAGGGATCCTCTGAGGAGGAGCTCCTACGAGCAGTACTTC
TRBV7-2	NA	TRBJ1-2	many	CASSFRNSRATNYGYTF	TGTGCCAGCAGCTTCCGTAATTCTCGAGCAACTAACTATGGCTACACCTTC
TRBV24-1	NA	TRBJ2-7	many	CATVRRYYEQYF	TGTGCCACGGTCCGGCGTTACTACGAGCAGTACTTC
TRBV10-3	NA	TRBJ2-7	many	CAISESARRSSYEQYF	TGTGCCATCAGTGAGTCGGCCAGGCGAAGCTCCTACGAGCAGTACTTC
TRBV12-3/TRBV12-4	NA	TRBJ1-1	many	CASRLTGEAFF	TGTGCCAGCAGGCTGACAGGTGAAGCTTTCTTT
TRBV30	NA	TRBJ2-3	NA	CAWSRGSRDTQYF	TGTGCCTGGAGTCGGGGGAGCAGGGATACGCAGTATTTT
TRBV11-2	TRBD1	TRBJ2-2	many	CASSLLTGVTGELFF	TGTGCCAGCAGCTTACTTACAGGGGTTACCGGGGAGCTGTTTTTT
TRBV7-2	TRBD2	TRBJ2-7	few	CASSSRLAGGSHEQYF	TGTGCCAGCAGCTCAAGACTAGCGGGAGGGTCCCACGAGCAGTACTTC
TRBV3-1	TRBD2	TRBJ2-1	many	CASTRGLAGPNEQFF	TGTGCCAGCACCCGGGGACTAGCGGGACCCAATGAGCAGTTCTTC
TRBV5-1	TRBD1	TRBJ2-3	NA	CASSLATGQGSTDTQYF	TGCGCCAGCAGCCTTGCCACGGGACAGGGTAGCACAGATACGCAGTATTTT
TRBV5-1	TRBD2	TRBJ2-1	many	CASSPPIAGYNEQFF	TGCGCCAGCAGCCCACCCATAGCGGGGTACAATGAGCAGTTCTTC
TRBV6-2/TRBV6-3	TRBD2	TRBJ2-3	many	CASSFSSGSPDTQYF	TGTGCCAGCAGTTTCTCTAGCGGGAGCCCAGATACGCAGTATTTT
TRBV28	NA	TRBJ1-3	NA	CASSHGLRTGNTIYF	TGTGCCAGCAGTCATGGGTTGAGGACTGGAAACACCATATATTTT
TRBV24-1	NA	TRBJ2-2	few	CATSDSDSTGELFF	TGTGCCACCAGTGACTCGGACTCAACCGGGGAGCTGTTTTTT
TRBV7-8	NA	TRBJ2-3	many	CASSLVGGDTQYF	TGTGCCAGCAGCTTAGTGGGGGGAGATACGCAGTATTTT
TRBV6-2/TRBV6-3	NA	TRBJ1-1	NA	CASSYGRGWNTEAFF	TGTGCCAGCAGTTATGGTAGGGGGTGGAACACTGAAGCTTTCTTT
TRBV6-1	TRBD1	TRBJ1-2	few	CASSHGQGRNYGYTF	TGTGCCAGCAGTCACGGACAGGGACGGAACTATGGCTACACCTTC
TRBV12-3/TRBV12-4	NA	TRBJ2-3	NA	CASTTASTDTQYF	TGTGCCAGCACCACCGCTAGCACAGATACGCAGTATTTT
TRBV12-3/TRBV12-4	NA	TRBJ1-1	many	CASSFAGAEAFF	TGTGCCAGCAGCTTTGCAGGGGCTGAAGCTTTCTTT
TRBV6-1	TRBD2	TRBJ2-7	many	CASQTSGSPYEQYF	TGTGCCAGCCAGACTAGCGGGAGTCCCTACGAGCAGTACTTC
TRBV28	TRBD1	TRBJ1-6	many	CASSPGTVSYNSPLHF	TGTGCCAGCAGCCCGGGGACAGTATCTTATAATTCACCCCTCCACTTT